The clone carrying this T cell receptor beta chain was picked up a small number of times. This sample was taken from a study of shared clonotypes between healthy human individuals. V was cut by 5 bases and J by 5 bases, with 10 bases left in between. Germline CDR1 is SGHRS and CDR2 is YFSETQ. This CDR3 is built from 12 residues. Produced via immunoSEQ multiplex PCR; TCRdb's table is partial and in-frame only. The sample includes roughly 1,000,000 clones, 75% to 80% of them seen just once. This sequence originates from a man between 18 and 35 years old in good health. Some clones in this sample may be carry-over from other donors' samples. Sequencing input: memory CD4+ T cells from PBMCs. Subset described: CD45RA-negative fraction. V and J are TRBV5-1 and TRBJ2-5, with no clear D. Here the CDR3 reads CASRGDSETQYF. For the CDR3, the DNA is TGCGCCAGCAGAGGAGATTCCGAGACCCAGTACTTC.